This T cell receptor (beta chain) was retrieved from a study of CXCR3-negative and CXCR3-positive naive CD8 T cells. Study findings and constraints: The study found comparably high diversity in both naive subsets and much lower diversity in memory CD8+ cells. After cryopreservation, CXCR3 expression dropped partially; most assays used fresh PBMCs. Greater hydrophobicity was found in TRB CDR3s of CXCR3-positive naive cells than of CXCR3-negative naive cells. Across naive subsets, surface CD5 expression was comparable, and TCR strength was inferred from properties of the TRB CDR3. CXCR3-negative and CXCR3-positive naive cells shared comparable TRBV-TRBJ usage, but memory cells did not.

About this clonotype itself: Its target is unknown.

The TRB cDNA libraries were prepared by 5' RACE with UMI labels. After re-calling the 5' RACE reads, TCRdb lists one entry per CDR3 protein, DNA absent. Its listing shows 84,000 or so distinct CDR3 sequences. Germline values: CDR1 PRHDT, CDR2 FYEKMQ (reference sequence). This CDR3 contains 18 residues. The sample taken for sequencing was naive CXCR3+ CD8+ T cells from blood. Documented subset: CD45RO-CCR7+CD27+CD95- naive CD8+ T cells expressing CXCR3 (TNR3+). The receptor's source is a human donor in good health. Some clones in this sample may be carry-over from other donors' samples. V usage is TRBV13 and J usage is TRBJ1-2; TCRdb's assignment of TRBD1 cannot be checked, as there is no DNA. The CDR3 loop is CASSLAPGQALHNYGYTF.